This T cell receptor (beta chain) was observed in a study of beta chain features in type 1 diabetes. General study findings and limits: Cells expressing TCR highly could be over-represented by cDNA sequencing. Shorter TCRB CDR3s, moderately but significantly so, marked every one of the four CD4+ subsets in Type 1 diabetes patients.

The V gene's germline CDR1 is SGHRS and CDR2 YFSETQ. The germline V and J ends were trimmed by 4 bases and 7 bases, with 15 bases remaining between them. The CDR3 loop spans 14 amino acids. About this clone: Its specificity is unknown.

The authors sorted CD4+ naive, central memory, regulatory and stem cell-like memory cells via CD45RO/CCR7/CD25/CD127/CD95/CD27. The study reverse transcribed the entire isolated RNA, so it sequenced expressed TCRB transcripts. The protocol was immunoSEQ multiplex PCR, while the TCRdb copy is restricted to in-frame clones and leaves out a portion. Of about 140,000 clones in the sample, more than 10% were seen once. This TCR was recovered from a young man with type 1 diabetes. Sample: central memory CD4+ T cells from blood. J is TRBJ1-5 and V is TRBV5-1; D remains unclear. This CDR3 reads CASSPGGSLQPQHF. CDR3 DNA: TGCGCCAGCAGCCCGGGAGGGTCCCTCCAGCCCCAGCATTTT.